Below are 26 T cell receptor beta chains sequenced from a single sample in a study of T cells in women clearing cervical HPV infection. The method was immunoSEQ multiplex PCR; TCRdb's version includes in-frame clones alone and lacks a portion of them. The sample table includes some 41,000 clones. The specimen was blood buffy coat. The receptor set was obtained from a woman aged 18 to 75 with a cervical HPV16 infection that either progressed to CIN3+ or cleared (not recorded which).

The DNA read from the CDR3 is TGTGCCAGCAGTCCACAGGGATATGGCTCCTATAATTCACCC. This codes for CASSPQGYGSYNSP. The full CDR3 is CASSPQGYGSYNSPLHF. V usage is TRBV6-2 or TRBV6-3 and J usage is TRBJ1-6, with TRBD1 as a possible D gene (6 bases). The read falls 3 residues short of the CDR3 end, and the missing part is taken from the germline J gene. Trimming removed 5 bases from V and 0 bases from J, with 14 bases in between. The CDR3 consists of 17 residues. Per the germline V gene, CDR1 is MNHEY and CDR2 is SVGEGT.

Remarks on this clone: Read data end 3 residues before the CDR3 end; the end is taken from the germline J gene. The chain carries TRBV19 and TRBJ1-2; D is unresolved. The CDR3 contains 15 residues. V was pared by 3 bases and J by 7 bases, with 18 bases between. CDR1 and CDR2 from the germline V gene are LNHDA and SQIVND (reference sequence). The CDR3 region is CASSIPLAGIAGYTF. The sequenced part of the CDR3 DNA is TGTGCCAGTAGTATCCCCCTAGCGGGAATCGCTGGC.

Points on this clone: Sequencing ends 3 residues short of the CDR3 end; the germline J gene provides the rest. This chain uses TRBV19 with TRBJ2-7; 7 nucleotides agree with TRBD2. The CDR3 contains 16 residues. Germline CDR1 and CDR2: LNHDA and SQIVND (reference sequence). With 5 bases clipped from V and 2 bases from J, the junction kept 12 bases outside the gene matches. CDR3 DNA (partial): TGTGCCAGTAGTTTGGACGTCCGGGACTATGCCTACGAG. It encodes CASSLDVRDYAYE. Given in full, the CDR3 is CASSLDVRDYAYEQYF.

Worth noting for this clone: The CDR3 end falls 3 residues outside the read, so it is completed with the germline J gene. J is TRBJ2-1 and V is TRBV19; TRBD1 might be the D (6 bases). The V gene lost 2 bases and the J gene lost 0 bases, with 14 bases spanning the gap. Germline assignment: CDR1 LNHDA and CDR2 SQIVND (reference sequence). This CDR3 is built from 17 residues. This CDR3 reads CASSISLRQVSYNEQFF. Incomplete CDR3 DNA: TGTGCCAGTAGTATATCCCTGAGACAGGTCTCCTACAATGAG.

A remark on this clone: The read ends 3 residues before the CDR3 terminus; that terminus is restored from the germline J gene. The chain joins TRBV5-4 to TRBJ2-1; weak D call: TRBD1 (5 bases). Germline V CDR1 and CDR2: SGHNT, YYREEE (reference sequence). The CDR3 covers 14 residues. V was cut by 5 bases and J by 5 bases, with 14 bases left in between. The CDR3 protein is CASSYQGYHNEQFF. The DNA read from the CDR3 is TGTGCCAGCAGTTACCAGGGTTACCACAATGAG.

With respect to this clone: The read falls 3 residues short of the CDR3 end, and the missing part is taken from the germline J gene. The gene calls are TRBV6-2 or TRBV6-3 and TRBJ2-3, with 8 bases aligning to TRBD1. Per germline, CDR1 MNHEY and CDR2 SVGEGT. This CDR3 is 15 amino acids long. V trimming: 6 bases; J trimming: 4 bases; junction bases outside the gene matches: 9. The part of the CDR3 DNA that was read is TGTGCCAGCAGCTCTGGGACAGGACCCGCAGATACG. This sequence encodes CASSSGTGPADT. The entire CDR3 protein reads CASSSGTGPADTQYF.

Remarks on this clone: The read comes to an end 3 residues before the CDR3 does, leaving the germline J gene to fill in the end. This rearrangement joins TRBV19 to TRBJ2-1, with 7 bases fitting TRBD1. Trimming removed 4 bases from V and 7 bases from J; junction bases left unmatched: 4. Germline V gene lookup returns CDR1 LNHDA and CDR2 SQIVND (reference sequence). CDR3 length: 13 amino acids. The CDR3 bases that were read are TGTGCCAGTAGTAACGGACAGGCGAATGAG. Protein product: CASSNGQANE. The whole CDR3 sequence reads CASSNGQANEQFF.

In the case of this clone: The read terminates 3 residues ahead of where the CDR3 ends, so the germline J gene completes it. The chain recombines TRBV28 with TRBJ2-2; D might be TRBD2 (5 bases). Germline lookup yields CDR1 MDHEN and CDR2 SYDVKM. CDR3 length: 15 residues. V gave up 1 base and J gave up 5 bases, with 11 bases separating them. CDR3 region: CASSLLTRDTGELFF. Incomplete CDR3 DNA: TGTGCCAGCAGTTTATTAACTAGGGATACCGGGGAG.

For this clone: The sequence runs out 3 residues before the end of the CDR3; the remainder is reconstructed from the germline J gene. The chain has TRBV7-8 and TRBJ2-3; 9 bases align to TRBD1. V was clipped by 4 bases and J by 5 bases; unmatched bases: 10. CDR1 is SGHVS, CDR2 FQNEAQ, per germline. The CDR3 contains 16 residues. The CDR3 is CASSSKGQGLRDTQYF. CDR3 DNA, as far as it was read: TGTGCCAGCAGCTCTAAGGGACAGGGTCTAAGAGATACG.

The CDR3 bases that were read are TGTGCCAGCAGCCTTGACACCGGCGAC. Protein product: CASSLDTGD. The whole CDR3 protein reads CASSLDTGDYTF. J is TRBJ1-2 and V is TRBV7-6, with D unclear. Sequencing ends 3 residues short of the CDR3 end; the germline J gene provides the rest. CDR1 is SGHVS, CDR2 FNYEAQ, per germline. The CDR3 is made up of 12 amino acids.

Of note for this clone: The CDR3 goes on 3 residues after the read ends, and that part is filled in from the germline J gene. The chain joins TRBV27 to TRBJ2-7; 11 bases match TRBD2. Germline assignment: CDR1 MNHEY and CDR2 SMNVEV (reference sequence). The CDR3 has 17 residues. J was trimmed by 6 bases and V by 4 bases; bases with no gene match: 14. CDR3 region: CASSSNELIAGGFEQYF. The sequenced CDR3 bases are TGTGCCAGCAGTTCAAACGAATTGATAGCGGGAGGGTTCGAG.

The sequenced part of the CDR3 DNA is TGTGCCAGCAGCTCCGGACAGGCATACAATGAG. Its protein product is CASSSGQAYNE. The complete CDR3 protein is CASSSGQAYNEQFF. This chain uses TRBV5-5 with TRBJ2-1; 7 nucleotides match TRBD1. The read ends 3 residues shy of where the CDR3 ends; the end is completed using the germline J gene. Losses at the gene ends were 3 bases for V and 4 bases for J; bases not matched to a gene: 4. The germline V gene has CDR1 SGHKS and CDR2 YYEKEE (reference sequence). This CDR3 has 14 residues.

With respect to this clone: The read terminates 3 residues before the CDR3 end, so the remaining end is supplied by the germline J gene. The V call is TRBV30, the J call TRBJ2-1; TRBD1 matches 8 bases. This CDR3 contains 14 residues. CDR1 is GTSNPN and CDR2 is SVGIG in the germline V gene (reference sequence). V shed 4 bases and J 4 bases; nucleotides not matched to a gene: 6. CDR3 sequence reads: CAWNRDRLYNEQFF. Incomplete CDR3 DNA: TGTGCCTGGAACCGGGACAGGCTTTACAATGAG.

A note on this clone: The CDR3 end falls 3 residues outside the read, so it is completed with the germline J gene. The chain joins TRBV3-1 (or the pseudogene TRBV3-2) to TRBJ2-1; 7 bases are shared with TRBD1. CDR1 LGHDT and CDR2 YNNKEL come from the germline V gene (reference sequence). Unmatched junction bases numbered 5, after V lost 4 bases and J lost 5 bases. The CDR3 is 14 amino acids. Partial CDR3 DNA: TGTGCCAGCAGCCCTTACAGGGGCCACAATGAG. This sequence encodes CASSPYRGHNE. The whole CDR3 sequence reads CASSPYRGHNEQFF.

For this clone: The sequence runs out 3 residues before the end of the CDR3; the remainder is reconstructed from the germline J gene. The chain has TRBV7-7 and TRBJ2-5; D possibly corresponds to TRBD2 (5 bases). The CDR3 loop spans 15 amino acids. The V and J ends lost 2 bases and 5 bases respectively, with 15 bases between them. CDR1 is SSHAT and CDR2 is FNYEAQ in the germline V gene (reference sequence). The CDR3 DNA, read in part, is TGTGCCAGCAGCTTATTTCGGCTAGCCGGGGAGACC. Residues: CASSLFRLAGET. In full, the CDR3 is CASSLFRLAGETQYF.

In regard to this clone: The read finishes 3 residues shy of the CDR3 end, and the germline J gene is used to complete it. The chain uses TRBV7-9 and TRBJ2-4, with D unresolved. The V gene's germline CDR1 is SEHNR and CDR2 FQNEAQ (reference sequence). The CDR3 has 13 amino acids. The CDR3 region is CASSHGTNYGQYF. The CDR3 DNA, read in part, is TGTGCCAGCAGCCACGGTACTAACTATGGT.

A remark on this clone: The CDR3 end is not reached by the read, which stops 3 residues before it; the germline J gene fills it in. V and J are TRBV30 and TRBJ1-5; 11 nucleotides agree with TRBD1. The germline V gene has CDR1 GTSNPN and CDR2 SVGIG (reference sequence). V trimming: 2 bases; J trimming: 5 bases; junction bases outside the gene matches: 14. This CDR3 comprises 18 residues. The DNA read from the CDR3 is TGTGCCTGGAGTTTCGGGGGGACAGGGGGTTCCCTCCATCAGCCC. This sequence encodes CAWSFGGTGGSLHQP. The full CDR3 reads CAWSFGGTGGSLHQPQHF.

With regard to this clone: The sequenced fragment ends 3 residues before the CDR3 boundary, so the rest is inferred from the germline J gene. V gene TRBV7-9 combines with J gene TRBJ2-4; D unclear. The CDR3 spans 13 residues. CDR1 and CDR2 (germline): SEHNR, FQNEAQ (reference sequence). The CDR3 loop is CASSRKANYGQYF. Partial CDR3 DNA: TGTGCCAGCAGCCGGAAAGCTAACTATGGT.

As regards this clone: The CDR3 end lies 3 residues beyond the end of the read and is filled in from the germline J gene. J is TRBJ1-1 and V is TRBV6-1; 8 bases align to TRBD1. This CDR3 spans 14 amino acids. Germline-derived CDR1 and CDR2 are MNHNS and SASEGT. CDR3 sequence: CASSGTGSILEAFF. The part of the CDR3 DNA that was read is TGTGCCAGCAGTGGGACAGGGAGTATACTGGAA.

Regarding this clone: The read comes to an end 3 residues before the CDR3 does, leaving the germline J gene to fill in the end. The rearrangement joins TRBV18 to TRBJ2-2; 8 nucleotides line up with TRBD1. CDR1 KGHSH and CDR2 LQKENI come from the germline V gene. The CDR3 is made up of 15 amino acids. CDR3 in amino acids: CASSPPSKQGEKLFF. The sequenced part of the CDR3 DNA is TGTGCCAGCTCACCACCGAGTAAACAGGGGGAAAAG.

Note on this clone: The CDR3 is cut off 3 residues early in the read; its end comes from the germline J gene. The rearrangement joins TRBV30 to TRBJ1-4; 7 bases are a match to TRBD1. The trim removed 2 bases at V and 8 bases at J, leaving 5 bases unmatched. CDR3 length equals 13 residues. Germline CDR1 and CDR2: GTSNPN and SVGIG (reference sequence). CDR3 loop: CAWSRGGGEKLFF. Partial CDR3 DNA: TGTGCCTGGAGTCGAGGGGGCGGCGAAAAA.

Regarding this clone: The read finishes 3 residues shy of the CDR3 end, and the germline J gene is used to complete it. The chain couples TRBV20-1 to TRBJ1-2; tentative D call: TRBD1 (5 bases). This CDR3 has 15 amino acids. Per germline, CDR1 DFQATT and CDR2 SNEGSKA (reference sequence). Trimming stripped 3 bases from V and 3 bases from J, with 17 bases between. CDR3 DNA, as far as it was read: TGCAGTGCTAGCCGCCCCGGACATAGCTACTATGGC. As protein: CSASRPGHSYYG. The whole CDR3 sequence is CSASRPGHSYYGYTF.

With respect to this clone: The read halts 3 residues ahead of the CDR3 end, with the missing end drawn from the germline J gene. The chain recombines TRBV11-2 with TRBJ2-3, with 7 bases aligning to TRBD2. From germline, CDR1 is SGHAT and CDR2 FQNNGV. CDR3 length equals 15 residues. The trim removed 2 bases at V and 6 bases at J, leaving 8 bases unmatched. Incomplete CDR3 DNA: TGTGCCAGCAGCTTACGGGCGGGAGTGGGGGATACG. Its translation: CASSLRAGVGDT. In full, the CDR3 reads CASSLRAGVGDTQYF.

As regards this clone: The DNA ends 3 residues before the CDR3 does, and the rest of the CDR3 is filled in from the germline J gene. The V call is TRBV6-2 or TRBV6-3, the J call TRBJ1-2; D gene uncertain. The CDR3 extends over 13 amino acids. Germline V CDR1 and CDR2: MNHEY, SVGEGT. The CDR3 sequence: CASSYSAGVGYTF. The CDR3 DNA, read in part, is TGTGCCAGCAGTTACTCTGCCGGGGTCGGC.

Turning to this clone: The CDR3 end lies 3 residues beyond the end of the read and is filled in from the germline J gene. V is TRBV20-1 and J is TRBJ2-3; a weak D match, TRBD1 (5 bases). This CDR3 has 12 amino acids. Germline V gene data show CDR1 as DFQATT and CDR2 as SNEGSKA (reference sequence). The sequenced CDR3 bases are TGCAGTGCTCAGACAGTCCAAGAGACG. Protein product: CSAQTVQET. The full CDR3 reads CSAQTVQETQYF.

Comments on this clone: The read ends 3 residues before the CDR3 terminus; that terminus is restored from the germline J gene. The chain joins TRBV9 to TRBJ2-5, with a weak D call TRBD1 (6 bases). The CDR3 extends over 17 amino acids. V lost 3 bases and J 5 bases, leaving 23 bases between the germline ends. Per germline, CDR1 SGDLS and CDR2 YYNGEE. The part of the CDR3 DNA that was read is TGTGCCAGCAGCGCGAGAGGAGATACAGGGTGGAGGGAGACC. Translated, it gives CASSARGDTGWRET. The whole CDR3 sequence is CASSARGDTGWRETQYF.